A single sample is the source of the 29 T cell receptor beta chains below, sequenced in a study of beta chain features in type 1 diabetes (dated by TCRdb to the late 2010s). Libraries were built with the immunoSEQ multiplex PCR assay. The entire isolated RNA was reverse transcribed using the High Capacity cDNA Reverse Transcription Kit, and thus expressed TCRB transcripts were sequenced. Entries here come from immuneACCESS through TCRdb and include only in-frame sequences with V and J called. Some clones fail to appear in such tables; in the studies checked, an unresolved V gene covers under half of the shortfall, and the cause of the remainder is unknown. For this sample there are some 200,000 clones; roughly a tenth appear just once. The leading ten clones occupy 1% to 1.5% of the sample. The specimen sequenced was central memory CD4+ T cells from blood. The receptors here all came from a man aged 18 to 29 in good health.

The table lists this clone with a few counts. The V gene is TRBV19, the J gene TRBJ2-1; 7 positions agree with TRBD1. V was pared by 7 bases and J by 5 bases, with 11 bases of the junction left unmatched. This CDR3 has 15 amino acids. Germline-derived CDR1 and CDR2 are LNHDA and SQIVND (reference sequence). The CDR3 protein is CASTFGTAIDNEQFF. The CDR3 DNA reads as TGTGCCAGTACATTCGGGACAGCTATAGACAATGAGCAGTTCTTC.

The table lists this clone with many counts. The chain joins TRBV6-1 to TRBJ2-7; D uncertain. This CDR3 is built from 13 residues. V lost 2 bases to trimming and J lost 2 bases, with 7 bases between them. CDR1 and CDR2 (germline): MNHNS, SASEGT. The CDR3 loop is CASSELQTYEQYF. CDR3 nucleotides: TGTGCCAGCAGTGAATTACAGACCTACGAGCAGTACTTC.

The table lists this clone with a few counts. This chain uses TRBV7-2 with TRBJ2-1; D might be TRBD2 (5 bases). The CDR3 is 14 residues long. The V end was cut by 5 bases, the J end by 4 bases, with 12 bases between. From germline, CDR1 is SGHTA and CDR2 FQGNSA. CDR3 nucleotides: TGTGCCAGCAGCCGCGAGCGGACTTACAATGAGCAGTTCTTC. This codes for CASSRERTYNEQFF.

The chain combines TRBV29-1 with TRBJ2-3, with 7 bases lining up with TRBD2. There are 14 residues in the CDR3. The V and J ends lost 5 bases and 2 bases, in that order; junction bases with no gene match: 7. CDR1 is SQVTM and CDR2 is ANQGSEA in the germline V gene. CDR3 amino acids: CSVRGTINTDTQYF. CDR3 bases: TGCAGCGTTCGTGGGACTATCAACACAGATACGCAGTATTTT.

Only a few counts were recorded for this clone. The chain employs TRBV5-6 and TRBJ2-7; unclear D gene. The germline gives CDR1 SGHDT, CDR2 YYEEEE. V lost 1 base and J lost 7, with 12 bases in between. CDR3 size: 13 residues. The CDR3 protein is CASSLNMAKEQYF. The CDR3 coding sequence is TGTGCCAGCAGCTTGAATATGGCGAAAGAGCAGTACTTC.

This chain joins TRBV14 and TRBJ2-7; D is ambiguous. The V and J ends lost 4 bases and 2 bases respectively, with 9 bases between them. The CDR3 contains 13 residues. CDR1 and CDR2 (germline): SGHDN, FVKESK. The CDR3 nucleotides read TGTGCCAGCAGCCGTCTAGTAACCTACGAGCAGTACTTC. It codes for CASSRLVTYEQYF.

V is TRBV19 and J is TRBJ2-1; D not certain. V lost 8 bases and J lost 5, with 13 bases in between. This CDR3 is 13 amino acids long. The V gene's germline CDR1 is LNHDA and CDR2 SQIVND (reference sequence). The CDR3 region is CASVGQRDNEQFF. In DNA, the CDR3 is TGTGCCAGTGTTGGGCAACGGGACAATGAGCAGTTCTTC.

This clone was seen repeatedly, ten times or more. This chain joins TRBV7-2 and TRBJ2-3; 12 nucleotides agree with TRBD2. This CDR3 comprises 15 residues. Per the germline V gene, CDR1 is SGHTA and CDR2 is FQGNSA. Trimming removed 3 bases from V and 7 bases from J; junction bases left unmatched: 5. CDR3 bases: TGTGCCAGCAGCTTCGAGACTAGCGGGAGAAATACGCAGTATTTT. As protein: CASSFETSGRNTQYF.

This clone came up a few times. The CDR3 sequence is CASSLVRDGDTQYF. In DNA form, the CDR3 reads TGTGCCAGCAGCTTAGTTCGGGATGGGGATACGCAGTATTTT. This sequence joins TRBV11-2 and TRBJ2-3; a possible D gene is TRBD2 (5 bases). The V gene's germline CDR1 is SGHAT and CDR2 FQNNGV. CDR3 length: 14 residues. V dropped 1 base and J dropped 6 bases, with 11 bases sitting between them.

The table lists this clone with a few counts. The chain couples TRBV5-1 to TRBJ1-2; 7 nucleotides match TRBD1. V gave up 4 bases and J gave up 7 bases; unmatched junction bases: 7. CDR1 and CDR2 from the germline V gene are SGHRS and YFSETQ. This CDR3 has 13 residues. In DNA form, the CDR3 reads TGCGCCAGCAGCACCGGGACAGCCTTTGGCTACACCTTC. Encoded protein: CASSTGTAFGYTF.

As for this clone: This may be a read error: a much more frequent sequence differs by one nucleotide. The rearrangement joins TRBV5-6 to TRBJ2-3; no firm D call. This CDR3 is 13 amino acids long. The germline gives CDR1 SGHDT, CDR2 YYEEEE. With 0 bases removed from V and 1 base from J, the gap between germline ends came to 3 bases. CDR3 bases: TGTGCCAGCAGCTTGGACCGCACAGATACGCAGTATTTT. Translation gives CASSLDRTDTQYF. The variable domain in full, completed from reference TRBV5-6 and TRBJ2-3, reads DAGVTQSPTHLIKTRGQQVTLRCSPKSGHDTVSWYQQALGQGPQFIFQYYEEEERQRGNFPDRFSGHQFPNYSSELNVNALLLGDSALYLCASSLDRTDTQYFGPGTRLTVL.

CDR3: CASSQVNQGLYEQYF. The DNA of the CDR3 is TGTGCCAGCAGCCAAGTTAATCAGGGCCTATACGAGCAGTACTTC. The chain employs TRBV4-2 and TRBJ2-7; D is perhaps TRBD1 (5 bases). This CDR3 has 15 residues. Germline V gene data show CDR1 as LGHNA and CDR2 as YNFKEQ. The V gene lost 1 base and the J gene lost 4 bases, with 14 bases spanning the gap.

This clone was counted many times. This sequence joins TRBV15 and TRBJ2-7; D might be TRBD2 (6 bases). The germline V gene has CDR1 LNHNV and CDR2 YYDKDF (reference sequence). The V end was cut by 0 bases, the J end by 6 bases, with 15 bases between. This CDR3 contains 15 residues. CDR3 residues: CATSRDPRRLVEQYF. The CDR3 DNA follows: TGTGCCACCAGCAGAGATCCCCGCCGACTAGTCGAGCAGTACTTC.

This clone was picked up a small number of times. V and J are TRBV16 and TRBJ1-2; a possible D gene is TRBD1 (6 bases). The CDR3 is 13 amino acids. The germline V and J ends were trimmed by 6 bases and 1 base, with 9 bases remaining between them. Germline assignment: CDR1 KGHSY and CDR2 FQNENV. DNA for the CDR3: TGTGCCAGCAGTCCACAGGGTAACTATGGCTACACCTTC. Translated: CASSPQGNYGYTF. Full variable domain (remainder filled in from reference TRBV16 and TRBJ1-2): GEEVAQTPKHLVRGEGQKAKLYCAPIKGHSYVFWYQQVLKNEFKFLISFQNENVFDETGMPKERFSAKCLPNSPCSLEIQATKLEDSAVYFCASSPQGNYGYTFGSGTRLTVV.

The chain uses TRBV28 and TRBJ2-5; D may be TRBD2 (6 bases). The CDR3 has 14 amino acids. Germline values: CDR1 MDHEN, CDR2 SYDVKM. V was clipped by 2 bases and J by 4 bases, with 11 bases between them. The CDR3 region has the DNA TGTGCCAGCAGTTTAGGAGGGCCTGGAGAGACCCAGTACTTC. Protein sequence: CASSLGGPGETQYF.

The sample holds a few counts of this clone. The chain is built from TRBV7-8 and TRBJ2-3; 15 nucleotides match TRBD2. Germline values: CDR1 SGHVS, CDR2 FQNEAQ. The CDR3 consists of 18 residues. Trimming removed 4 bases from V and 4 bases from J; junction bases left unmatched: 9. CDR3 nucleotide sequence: TGTGCCAGCAGCTCTCCGGGACTAGCGGGAGGTATCGCAGATACGCAGTATTTT. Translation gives CASSSPGLAGGIADTQYF. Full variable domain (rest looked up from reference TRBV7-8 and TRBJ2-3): GAGVSQSPRYKVAKRGQDVALRCDPISGHVSLFWYQQALGQGPEFLTYFQNEAQLDKSGLPSDRFFAERPEGSVSTLKIQRTQQEDSAVYLCASSSPGLAGGIADTQYFGPGTRLTVL.

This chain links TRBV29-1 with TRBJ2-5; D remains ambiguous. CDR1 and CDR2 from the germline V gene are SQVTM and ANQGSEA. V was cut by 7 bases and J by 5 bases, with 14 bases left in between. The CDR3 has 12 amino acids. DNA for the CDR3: TGCAGCGGGCGGCAGGCAGCGGAGACCCAGTACTTC. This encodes CSGRQAAETQYF.

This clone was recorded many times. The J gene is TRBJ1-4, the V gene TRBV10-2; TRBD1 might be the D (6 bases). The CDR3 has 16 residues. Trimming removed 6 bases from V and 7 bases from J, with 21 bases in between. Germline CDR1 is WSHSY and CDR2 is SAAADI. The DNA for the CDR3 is TGCGCCAGCAGCCCCACAGGGCTCGCCAGGGGTGAAAAACTGTTTTTT. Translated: CASSPTGLARGEKLFF.

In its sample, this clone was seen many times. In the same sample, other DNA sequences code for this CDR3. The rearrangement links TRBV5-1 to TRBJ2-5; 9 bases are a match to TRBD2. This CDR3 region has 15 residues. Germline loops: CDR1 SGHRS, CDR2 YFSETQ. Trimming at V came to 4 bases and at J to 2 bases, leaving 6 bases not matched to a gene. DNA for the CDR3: TGCGCCAGCAGCCCCCTGACTAGCGGTCAAGAGACCCAGTACTTC. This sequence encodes CASSPLTSGQETQYF.

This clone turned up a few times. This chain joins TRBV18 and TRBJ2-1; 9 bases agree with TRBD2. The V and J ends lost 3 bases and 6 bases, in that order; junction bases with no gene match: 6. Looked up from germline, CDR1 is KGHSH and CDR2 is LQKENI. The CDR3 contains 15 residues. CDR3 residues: CASSPPSGRRNEQFF. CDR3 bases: TGTGCCAGCTCACCTCCGAGCGGGAGGCGCAATGAGCAGTTCTTC.

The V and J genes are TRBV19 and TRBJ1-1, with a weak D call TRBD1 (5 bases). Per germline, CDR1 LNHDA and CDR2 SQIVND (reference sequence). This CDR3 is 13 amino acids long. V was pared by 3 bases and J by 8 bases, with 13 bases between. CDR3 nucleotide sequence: TGTGCCAGTAGTATTTTCGTAGGGGCCGAAGCTTTCTTT. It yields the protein CASSIFVGAEAFF. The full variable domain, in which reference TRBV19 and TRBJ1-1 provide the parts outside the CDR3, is DGGITQSPKYLFRKEGQNVTLSCEQNLNHDAMYWYRQDPGQGLRLIYYSQIVNDFQKGDIAEGYSVSREKKESFPLTVTSAQKNPTAFYLCASSIFVGAEAFFGQGTRLTVV.

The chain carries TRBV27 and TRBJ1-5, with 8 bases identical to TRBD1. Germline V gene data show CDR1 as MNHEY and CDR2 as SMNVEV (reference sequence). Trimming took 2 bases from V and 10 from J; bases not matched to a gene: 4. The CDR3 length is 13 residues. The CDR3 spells CASSLDRGQPQHF. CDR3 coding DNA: TGTGCCAGCAGTTTAGACAGGGGCCAACCCCAGCATTTT.

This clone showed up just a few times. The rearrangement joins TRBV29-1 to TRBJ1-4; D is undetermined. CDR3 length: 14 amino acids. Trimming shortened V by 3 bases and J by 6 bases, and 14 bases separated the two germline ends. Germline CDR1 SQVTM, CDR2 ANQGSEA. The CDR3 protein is CSVDDTGRDEKLFF. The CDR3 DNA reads TGCAGCGTTGACGACACCGGTCGAGATGAAAAACTGTTTTTT.

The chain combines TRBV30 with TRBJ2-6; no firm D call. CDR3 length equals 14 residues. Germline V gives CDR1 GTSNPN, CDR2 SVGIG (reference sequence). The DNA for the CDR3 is TGTGCGTGTTGGGGATCCTCTGGGGCCAACGTCCTGACTTTC. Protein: CACWGSSGANVLTF.

CDR3 residues: CASSTFRPGPGVRTDTQYF. The DNA for the CDR3 is TGTGCCAGCAGTACCTTCCGCCCGGGGCCGGGGGTCCGGACAGATACGCAGTATTTT. The J gene is TRBJ2-3, the V gene TRBV7-6; a possible D gene is TRBD2 (6 bases). Trimming took 6 bases from V and 3 from J, leaving 28 bases between them. Per germline, CDR1 SGHVS and CDR2 FNYEAQ. The CDR3 has 19 residues. Complete variable domain (other parts from reference TRBV7-6 and TRBJ2-3): GAGVSQSPRYKVTKRGQDVALRCDPISGHVSLYWYRQALGQGPEFLTYFNYEAQQDKSGLPNDRFSAERPEGSISTLTIQRTEQRDSAMYRCASSTFRPGPGVRTDTQYFGPGTRLTVL.

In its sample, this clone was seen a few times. CDR3 region: CASSLSGGGSLLETQYF. The CDR3 DNA reads as TGCGCCAGCAGCTTGTCCGGTGGCGGGAGTCTCTTGGAGACCCAGTACTTC. V is TRBV5-1 and J is TRBJ2-5, with 7 bases matching TRBD2. With 1 base clipped from V and 5 bases from J, the junction kept 14 bases outside the gene matches. Germline lookup yields CDR1 SGHRS and CDR2 YFSETQ. This CDR3 comprises 17 residues. The full variable domain, its missing parts supplied by reference TRBV5-1 and TRBJ2-5, is KAGVTQTPRYLIKTRGQQVTLSCSPISGHRSVSWYQQTPGQGLQFLFEYFSETQRNKGNFPGRFSGRQFSNSRSEMNVSTLELGDSALYLCASSLSGGGSLLETQYFGPGTRLLVL.

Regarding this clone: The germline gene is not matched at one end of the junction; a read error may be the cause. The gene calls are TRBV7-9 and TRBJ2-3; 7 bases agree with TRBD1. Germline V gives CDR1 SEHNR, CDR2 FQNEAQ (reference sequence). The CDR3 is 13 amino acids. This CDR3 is CASSSDREDTQYF. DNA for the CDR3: TGTGCTAGCAGCTCCGACAGGGAAGATACGCAGTATTTT.

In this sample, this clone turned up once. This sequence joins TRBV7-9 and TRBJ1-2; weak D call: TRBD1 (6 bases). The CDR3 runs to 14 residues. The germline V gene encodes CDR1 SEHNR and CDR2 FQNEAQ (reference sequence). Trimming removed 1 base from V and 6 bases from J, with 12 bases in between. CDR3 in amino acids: CASSLVDSSNGYTF. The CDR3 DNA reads TGTGCCAGCAGCTTAGTGGACAGCTCGAATGGCTACACCTTC.

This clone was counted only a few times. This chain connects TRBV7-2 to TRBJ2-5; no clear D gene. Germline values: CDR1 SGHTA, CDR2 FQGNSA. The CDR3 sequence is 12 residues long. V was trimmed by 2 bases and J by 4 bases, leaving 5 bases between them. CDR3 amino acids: CASSLKSETQYF. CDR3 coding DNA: TGTGCCAGCAGCTTAAAATCAGAGACCCAGTACTTC.